The entry below gives a single T cell receptor beta chain sequence along with its context. Germline V gene data show CDR1 as ENHRY and CDR2 as SYGVKD. V lost 5 bases and J 4 bases, leaving 9 bases between the germline ends. The length of the CDR3 is 13 residues. Sequencing was performed with immunoSEQ multiplex PCR; in TCRdb, only in-frame clones are kept and a portion is missing. The sample has 150,000 to 200,000 clones; about 86% are singletons. This entry is derived from a study of blood T cell repertoires in COVID-19. About the research overall: T cells, B-cell-depleted T cells, or PBMCs provided the cDNA or gDNA that served as material.

The chain joins TRBV10-3 to TRBJ1-5; D is unresolved. The sample taken for sequencing was peripheral blood. The receptor was isolated from a woman in her sixties or seventies with COVID-19, enrolled during active disease. The CDR3 DNA follows: TGTGCCATCAGTCGGACTGAGAATCAGCCCCAGCATTTT. It translates to CAISRTENQPQHF.